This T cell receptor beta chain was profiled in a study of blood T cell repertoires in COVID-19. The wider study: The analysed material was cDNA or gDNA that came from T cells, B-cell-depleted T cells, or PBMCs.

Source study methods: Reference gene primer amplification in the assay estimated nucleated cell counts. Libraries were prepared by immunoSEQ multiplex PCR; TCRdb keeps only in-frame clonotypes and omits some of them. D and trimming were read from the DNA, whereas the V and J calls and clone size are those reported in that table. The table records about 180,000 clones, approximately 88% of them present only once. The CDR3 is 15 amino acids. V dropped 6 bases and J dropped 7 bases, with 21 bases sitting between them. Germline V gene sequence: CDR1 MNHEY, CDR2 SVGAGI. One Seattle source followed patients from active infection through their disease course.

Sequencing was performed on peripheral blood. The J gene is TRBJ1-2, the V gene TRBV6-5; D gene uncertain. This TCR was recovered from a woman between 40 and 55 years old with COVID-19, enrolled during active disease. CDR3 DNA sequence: TGTGCCAGCAGAACCGGTTTTCAAGGAGTCCCTGGCTACACCTTC. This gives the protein CASRTGFQGVPGYTF.